These T cell receptor beta chains were read from a single sample in a study of cytomegalovirus exposure and HLA in healthy donors. Sequencing was performed with immunoSEQ multiplex PCR; in TCRdb, only in-frame clones are kept and a portion is missing. The sample includes around 140,000 clones, around 78% of them seen just once. Sequencing used PBMCs. The receptors shown here come from a young woman in good health and CMV-seropositive. The CDR3 runs from the conserved cysteine through the conserved F or W. D genes are given only for firm matches. Where a row states a size, it is once, few, many or the class of an expanded clone; other rows omit it.

>TRBJ1-1|TRBD1|TRBV7-9|16|-
TGTGCCAGCAGCTTAGGACAGGGGGAGTTGCGTGATGAAGCTTTCTTT
CASSLGQGELRDEAFF
>TRBJ1-5|TRBD1|TRBV6-1|14|-
TGTGCCAGCAGTGGACAGGGGTTGGTTCAGCCCCAGCATTTT
CASSGQGLVQPQHF
>TRBJ2-3|-|TRBV29-1|14|-
TGCAGCGTTGAAAAGCAGGGCGGCACAGATACGCAGTATTTT
CSVEKQGGTDTQYF
>TRBJ2-7|-|TRBV5-6|13|-
TGTGCCAGCAGCTTTGCCGGTTCCTACGAGCAGTACTTC
CASSFAGSYEQYF
>TRBJ2-1|TRBD2|TRBV6-6|16|-
TGTGCCAGCACCCTACTAGCGGGGAAACGCTACAATGAGCAGTTCTTC
CASTLLAGKRYNEQFF
>TRBJ2-5|TRBD2|TRBV25-1|18|-
TGTGCCAGCACGTTCGAGCGGCTAGCGGGGGGCATCTCGGAGACCCAGTACTTC
CASTFERLAGGISETQYF
>TRBJ1-6|-|TRBV5-4|13|-
TGTGCCAGCAGCCCGGACAGCTATTCACCCCTCCACTTT
CASSPDSYSPLHF
>TRBJ1-5|-|TRBV29-1|16|-
TGCAGCGTTGAGGTACGGGCGACAGCGTATAATCAGCCCCAGCATTTT
CSVEVRATAYNQPQHF
>TRBJ1-2|TRBD1|TRBV5-4|13|-
TGTGCCAGCAGCTCTGACAGGGGTTGGGGCTACACCTTC
CASSSDRGWGYTF
>TRBJ2-7|TRBD1|TRBV4-2|15|once
TGTGCCAGCAGCCACCGGGACAGGGGGCCCTACGAGCAGTACTTC
CASSHRDRGPYEQYF
>TRBJ2-1|TRBD1|TRBV6-5|14|-
TGTGCCAGCGTACAAGGGACAGACTACAATGAGCAGTTCTTC
CASVQGTDYNEQFF
>TRBJ2-2|TRBD2|TRBV6-4|17|-
TGTGCCAGCAGTGACATCGCGGGGGGGCCTGCCTCCGGGGAGCTGTTTTTT
CASSDIAGGPASGELFF
>TRBJ2-6|TRBD1|TRBV13|18|-
TGTGCCAGCAGCCAAAGGGGACAGCGACTCTCTGGGGCCAACGTCCTGACTTTC
CASSQRGQRLSGANVLTF
>TRBJ1-2|TRBD1|TRBV25-1|13|-
TGTGCCAGCAGAGAGACAGGGGAATATGGCTACACCTTC
CASRETGEYGYTF
>TRBJ1-5|-|TRBV6-6|13|-
TGTGCCACCTACCTGCGCGGCATCAGCTACCAGCATTTT
CATYLRGISYQHF
>TRBJ2-2|TRBD2|TRBV30|16|-
TGTGCCTGGAGTGCTAGCGGGGGGCTAAACACCGGGGAGCTGTTTTTT
CAWSASGGLNTGELFF
>TRBJ2-2|TRBD2|TRBV7-2|16|-
TGTGCCAGCAGCTCCAGGCGGGGGGGCCAGTCCGGGGGGCTGTTTTTT
CASSSRRGGQSGGLFF
>TRBJ2-3|-|TRBV19|17|-
TGTGCCAGTAGTATAGAAATCCAGCCAGGGCGGACAGATACGCAGTATTTT
CASSIEIQPGRTDTQYF
>TRBJ2-7|-|TRBV20-1|10|-
TGCAGTGCTAGAACGACATCCCTTCGCTTC
CSARTTSLRF
>TRBJ1-2|TRBD1|TRBV5-6|15|-
TGTGCCAGCAGCTTGGTGGACAGGGGTACCTATGGCTACACCTTC
CASSLVDRGTYGYTF
>TRBJ2-7|TRBD1|TRBV7-2|13|-
TGTGCCAGCAGCGGGACAGGGGATCGCGAGCAGTACTTC
CASSGTGDREQYF
>TRBJ1-3|-|TRBV15|16|-
TGTGCCACCAGCAGAGATCCGATCGGTACTGGAAACACCATATATTTT
CATSRDPIGTGNTIYF
>TRBJ2-2|-|TRBV11-3|15|-
TGTGCCAGCAGCCCAGGGGCGGGGAACACCGGGGAGCTGTTTTTT
CASSPGAGNTGELFF
>TRBJ1-2|-|TRBV6-6|16|-
TGTGCCAGCAGTTACTCGATTCAGGGCCCCGCGAATGGCTACACCTTC
CASSYSIQGPANGYTF
>TRBJ2-5|-|TRBV7-6|11|-
TGTGCCAGCAGCACAGAAGAGACCCAGTACTTC
CASSTEETQYF
>TRBJ1-1|-|TRBV6-1|13|-
TGTGCCAGCAGTGTGGTAGAGAACACTGAAGCTTTCTTT
CASSVVENTEAFF
>TRBJ2-7|-|TRBV18|12|-
TGTGCCAGCTCACCTAAGGGGAACGAGCAGTACTTC
CASSPKGNEQYF
>TRBJ1-1|-|TRBV30|12|-
TGTGCCTGGAGTGTACCGGGGGGTGAAGCTTTCTTT
CAWSVPGGEAFF
>TRBJ2-1|-|TRBV5-4|13|-
TGTGCCAGCAGCGCCCAGGGGAGGGATGAGCAGTTCTTC
CASSAQGRDEQFF
>TRBJ1-1|-|TRBV7-9|12|-
TGTGCCAGCAGCTTAGCCGGGAATGAAGCTTTCTTT
CASSLAGNEAFF
>TRBJ1-4|-|TRBV16|15|-
TGTGCCAGCAGCCAGACCACTAGCCAGAATGAAAAACTGTTTTTT
CASSQTTSQNEKLFF
>TRBJ2-7|-|TRBV27|14|few
TGTGCCGGACGTCACAGGGAAAGGGCCTACGAGCAGTACTTC
CAGRHRERAYEQYF
>TRBJ2-7|TRBD2|TRBV5-1|17|-
TGCGCCAGCAGCTTGATTAGCGGGGGGGCCGTCTCCTACGAGCAGTACTTC
CASSLISGGAVSYEQYF
>TRBJ1-1|-|TRBV7-8|15|-
TGTGCCAGCAGTATAAAAGGGGGAAGAAGCACTGAAGCTTTCTTT
CASSIKGGRSTEAFF
>TRBJ1-4|-|TRBV19|14|-
TGTGCCAGTATCTCCTCCGAGGAAGATGAAAAACTGTTTTTT
CASISSEEDEKLFF
>TRBJ2-2|TRBD1|TRBV7-8|15|-
TGTGCCAGCAGCGTCCGGGACAGGGGTTCCGGGGAGCTGTTTTTT
CASSVRDRGSGELFF
>TRBJ2-5|TRBD1|TRBV11-2|15|-
TGTGCCAGCAGCCCCGACAGGGGCACGGGGGAGACCCAGTACTTC
CASSPDRGTGETQYF
>TRBJ1-5|TRBD1|TRBV19|16|-
TGTGCCAGTACCTCAGAGGGGGCGCGCGGTAATCAGCCCCAGCATTTT
CASTSEGARGNQPQHF
>TRBJ2-2|TRBD2|TRBV9|17|once
TGTGCCAGCAGCGTAGAGGCGGGGGGGTCGAACACCGGGGAGCTGTTTTTT
CASSVEAGGSNTGELFF
>TRBJ1-3|-|TRBV30|15|-
TGTGCCTGGTCTCCCCCAGCCGGACTTGGAAACACCATATATTTT
CAWSPPAGLGNTIYF
>TRBJ2-2|-|TRBV5-1|13|-
TGCGCCAGCAGCTTGGCCCGAGGCGGGGAGCTGTTTTTT
CASSLARGGELFF
>TRBJ1-2|TRBD1|TRBV5-4|13|few
TGTGCCAGCAGCCCCGACAGGGCATATGGCTACACCTTC
CASSPDRAYGYTF
>TRBJ2-7|-|TRBV5-1|16|-
TGCGCCAGCAGCCCCGTATTGAGTCTCGGAGCCTACGAGCAGTACTTC
CASSPVLSLGAYEQYF
>TRBJ2-7|TRBD1|TRBV6-1|17|few
TGTGCCAGCAGTGTTCCGGGACAGCTAATATTTACCTACGAGCAGTACTTC
CASSVPGQLIFTYEQYF
>TRBJ2-7|-|TRBV6-6|12|-
TGTGCCAGCGGGGCTTCCACCTGCGAGCAGTACTTC
CASGASTCEQYF
>TRBJ1-3|TRBD1|TRBV19|16|-
TGTGCCAGTAGTATCCTAGGGGGACAGAGTGGAAACACCATATATTTT
CASSILGGQSGNTIYF
>TRBJ1-1|-|TRBV4-1|15|-
TGCGCCAGCAGCCAAGGGGCGGGGGCGGGGACTGAAGCTTTCTTT
CASSQGAGAGTEAFF
>TRBJ2-1|-|TRBV7-2|14|-
TGTGCCAGCAGCTTGTTGGGGGGGCCGGATGAGCAGTTCTTC
CASSLLGGPDEQFF
>TRBJ1-2|-|TRBV7-9|18|-
TGTGCCAGCAGCCCTTTTCTAACCCCTTCAGGGGAGAACTATGGCTACACCTTC
CASSPFLTPSGENYGYTF
>TRBJ1-2|TRBD1|TRBV15|13|few
TGTGCCACCAGCGGAGACAGGGGAGATGGCTACACCTTC
CATSGDRGDGYTF
>TRBJ2-7|-|TRBV11-2|14|-
TGTGCCAGCAGCTTAGCCGGAAATCGGGGCGAGCAGTACTTC
CASSLAGNRGEQYF
>TRBJ2-3|TRBD2|TRBV5-1|16|-
TGCGCCAGCAGCGCCTTTGCGGGGGGGCGCACAGATACGCAGTATTTT
CASSAFAGGRTDTQYF
>TRBJ2-2|-|TRBV28|15|once
TGTGCCAGCAGAGTCGGGGGTCGGATCACCGGGGAGCTGTTTTTT
CASRVGGRITGELFF